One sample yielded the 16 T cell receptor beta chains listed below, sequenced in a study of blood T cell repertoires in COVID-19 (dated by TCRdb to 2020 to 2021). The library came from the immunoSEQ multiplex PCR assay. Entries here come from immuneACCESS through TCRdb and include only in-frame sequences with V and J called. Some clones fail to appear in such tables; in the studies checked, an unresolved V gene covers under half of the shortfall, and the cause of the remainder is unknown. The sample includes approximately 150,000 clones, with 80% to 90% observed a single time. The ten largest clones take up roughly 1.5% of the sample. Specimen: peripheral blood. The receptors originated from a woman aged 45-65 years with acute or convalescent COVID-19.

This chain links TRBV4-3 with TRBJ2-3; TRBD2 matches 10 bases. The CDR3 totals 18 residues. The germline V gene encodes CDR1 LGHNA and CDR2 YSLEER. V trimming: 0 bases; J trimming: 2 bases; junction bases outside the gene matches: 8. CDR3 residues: CASSQERSSGRATDTQYF. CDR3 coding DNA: TGCGCCAGCAGCCAAGAGAGGAGCAGCGGGAGGGCCACAGATACGCAGTATTTT.

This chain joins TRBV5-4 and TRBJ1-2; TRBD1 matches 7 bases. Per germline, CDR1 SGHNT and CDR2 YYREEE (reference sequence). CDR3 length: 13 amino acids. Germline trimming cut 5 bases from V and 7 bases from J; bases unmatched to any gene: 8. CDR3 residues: CASSSTGWLGYTF. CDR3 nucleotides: TGTGCCAGCAGTTCGACAGGGTGGCTTGGCTACACCTTC.

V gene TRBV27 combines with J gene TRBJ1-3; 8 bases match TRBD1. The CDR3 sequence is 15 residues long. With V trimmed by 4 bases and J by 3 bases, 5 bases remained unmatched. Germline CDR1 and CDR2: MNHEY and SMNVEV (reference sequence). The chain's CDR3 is CASSSQGAGGNTIYF. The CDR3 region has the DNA TGTGCCAGCAGTTCGCAGGGGGCGGGTGGAAACACCATATATTTT.

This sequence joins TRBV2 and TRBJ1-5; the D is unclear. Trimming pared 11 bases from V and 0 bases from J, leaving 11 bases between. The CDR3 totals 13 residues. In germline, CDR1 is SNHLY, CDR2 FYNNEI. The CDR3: CASGRDSNQPQHF. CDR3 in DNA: TGTGCCTCGGGAAGGGATAGCAATCAGCCCCAGCATTTT.

CDR3 nucleotides: TGTGCCACCAGCCGGGGCACTGAAGCTTTCTTT. As protein: CATSRGTEAFF. The V call is TRBV15, the J call TRBJ1-1; D unresolved. The germline V gene encodes CDR1 LNHNV and CDR2 YYDKDF (reference sequence). This CDR3 spans 11 amino acids. With 5 bases removed from V and 4 bases from J, the gap between germline ends came to 5 bases.

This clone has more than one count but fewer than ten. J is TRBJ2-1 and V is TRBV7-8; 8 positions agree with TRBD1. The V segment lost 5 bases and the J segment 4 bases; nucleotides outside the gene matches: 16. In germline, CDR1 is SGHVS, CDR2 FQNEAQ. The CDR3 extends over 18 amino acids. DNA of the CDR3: TGTGCCAGCAGCCCTGGGGGTACAGGGGGAACGGCGTACAATGAGCAGTTCTTC. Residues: CASSPGGTGGTAYNEQFF.

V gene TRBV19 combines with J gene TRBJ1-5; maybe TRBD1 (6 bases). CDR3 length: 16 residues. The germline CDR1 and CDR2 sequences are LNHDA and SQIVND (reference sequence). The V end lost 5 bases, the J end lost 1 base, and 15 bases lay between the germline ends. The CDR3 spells CASSWGRARSNQPQHF. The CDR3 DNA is TGTGCCAGTAGTTGGGGGCGGGCGAGAAGCAATCAGCCCCAGCATTTT.

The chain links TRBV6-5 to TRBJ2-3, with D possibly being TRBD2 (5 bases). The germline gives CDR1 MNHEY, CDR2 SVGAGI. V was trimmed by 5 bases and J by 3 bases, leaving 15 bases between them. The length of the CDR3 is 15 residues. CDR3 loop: CASSRGRFGTDTQYF. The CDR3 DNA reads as TGTGCCAGCAGTAGAGGGCGGTTTGGGACAGATACGCAGTATTTT.

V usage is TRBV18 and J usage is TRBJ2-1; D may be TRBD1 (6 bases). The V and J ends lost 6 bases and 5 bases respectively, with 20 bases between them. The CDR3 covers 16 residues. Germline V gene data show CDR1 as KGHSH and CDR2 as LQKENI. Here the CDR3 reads CASSSTGTQFHNEQFF. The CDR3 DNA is TGTGCCAGCTCCTCTACGGGGACACAATTCCACAATGAGCAGTTCTTC.

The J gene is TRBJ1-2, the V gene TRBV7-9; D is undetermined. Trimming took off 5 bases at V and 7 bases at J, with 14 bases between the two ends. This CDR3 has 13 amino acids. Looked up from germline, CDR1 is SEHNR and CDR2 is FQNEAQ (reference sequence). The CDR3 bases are TGTGCCAGCAGCAACTTTCCAAGTGGTGGCTACACCTTC. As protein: CASSNFPSGGYTF.

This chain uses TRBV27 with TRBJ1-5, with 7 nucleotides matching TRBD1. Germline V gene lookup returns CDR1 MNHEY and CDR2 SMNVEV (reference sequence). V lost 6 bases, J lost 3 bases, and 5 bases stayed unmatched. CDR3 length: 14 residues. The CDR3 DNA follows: TGTGCCAGCAGCGACAGGGCTTTCAATCAGCCCCAGCATTTT. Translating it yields CASSDRAFNQPQHF.

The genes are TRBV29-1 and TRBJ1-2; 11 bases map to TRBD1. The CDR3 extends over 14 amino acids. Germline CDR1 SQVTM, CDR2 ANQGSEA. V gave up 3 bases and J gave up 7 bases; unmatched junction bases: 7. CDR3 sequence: CSVDGQGAGSGYTF. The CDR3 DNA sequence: TGCAGCGTTGATGGACAGGGGGCGGGGAGTGGCTACACCTTC. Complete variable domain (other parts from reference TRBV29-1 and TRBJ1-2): SAVISQKPSRDICQRGTSLTIQCQVDSQVTMMFWYRQQPGQSLTLIATANQGSEATYESGFVIDKFPISRPNLTFSTLTVSNMSPEDSSIYLCSVDGQGAGSGYTFGSGTRLTVV.

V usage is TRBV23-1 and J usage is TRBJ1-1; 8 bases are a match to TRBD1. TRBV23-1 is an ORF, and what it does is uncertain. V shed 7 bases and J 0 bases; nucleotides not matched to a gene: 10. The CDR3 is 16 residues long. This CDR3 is CASIMDRDVVNTEAFF. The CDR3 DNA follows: TGCGCCAGCATCATGGACAGGGATGTCGTGAACACTGAAGCTTTCTTT.

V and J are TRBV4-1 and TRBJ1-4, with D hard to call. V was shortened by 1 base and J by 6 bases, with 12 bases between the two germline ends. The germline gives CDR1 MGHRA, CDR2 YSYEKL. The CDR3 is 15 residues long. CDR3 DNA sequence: TGCGCCAGCAGCCAAGGTTCAGGCGTTGATGAAAAACTGTTTTTT. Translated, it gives CASSQGSGVDEKLFF.

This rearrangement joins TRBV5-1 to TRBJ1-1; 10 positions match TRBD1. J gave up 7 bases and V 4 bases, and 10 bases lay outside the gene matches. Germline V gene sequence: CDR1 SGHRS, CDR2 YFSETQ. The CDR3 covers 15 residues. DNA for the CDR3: TGCGCCAGCAGCCCATCGACAGGGGGCGTGATTGAAGCTTTCTTT. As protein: CASSPSTGGVIEAFF.

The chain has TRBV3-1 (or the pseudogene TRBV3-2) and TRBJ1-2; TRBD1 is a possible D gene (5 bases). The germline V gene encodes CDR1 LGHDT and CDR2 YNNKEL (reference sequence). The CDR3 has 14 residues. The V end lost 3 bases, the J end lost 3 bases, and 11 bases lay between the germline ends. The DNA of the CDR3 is TGTGCCAGCAGCCATTGGGGCAGGGACTATGGCTACACCTTC. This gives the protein CASSHWGRDYGYTF.